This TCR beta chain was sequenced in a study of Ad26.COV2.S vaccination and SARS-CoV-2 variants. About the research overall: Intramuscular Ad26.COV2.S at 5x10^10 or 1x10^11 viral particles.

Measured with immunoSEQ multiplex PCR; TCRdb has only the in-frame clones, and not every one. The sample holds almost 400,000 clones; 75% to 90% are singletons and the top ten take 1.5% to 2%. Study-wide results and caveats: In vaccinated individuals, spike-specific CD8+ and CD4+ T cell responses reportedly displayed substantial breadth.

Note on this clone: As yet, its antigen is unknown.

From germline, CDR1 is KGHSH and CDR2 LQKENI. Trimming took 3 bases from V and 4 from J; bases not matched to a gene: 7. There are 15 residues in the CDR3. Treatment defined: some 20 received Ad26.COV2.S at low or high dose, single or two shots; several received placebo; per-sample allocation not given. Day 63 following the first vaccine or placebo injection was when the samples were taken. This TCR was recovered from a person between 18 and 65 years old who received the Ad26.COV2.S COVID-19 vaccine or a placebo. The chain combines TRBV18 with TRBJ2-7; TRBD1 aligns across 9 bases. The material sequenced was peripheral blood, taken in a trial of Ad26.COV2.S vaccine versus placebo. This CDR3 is CASSPTGTGFYEQYF. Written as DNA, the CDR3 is TGTGCCAGCTCACCTACCGGGACAGGGTTTTACGAGCAGTACTTC.